This T cell receptor beta chain emerged from a study of T-cell memory formation after mild COVID-19. Study summary: TCR clusters showed largely donor specificity. Regarding the study as a whole: While clones contracting from day 15 to 85 were balanced between CD4 and CD8, later expanders leaned CD4+. Researchers found some responding clones in pre-infection memory, a sign that cross-reactive memory joined.

Employing constant-segment primers, 5'RACE generated TCR alpha and TCR beta cDNA libraries bearing sample barcodes and UMIs. TCRdb redid the calling of the 5' RACE reads with MiXCR, one entry per CDR3 protein. The data contain approximately 400,000 distinct CDR3 sequences, about a sixth of them singletons. This clonotype was observed a handful of times. As yet, its antigen is unknown. There are 17 residues in the CDR3. The germline V gene has CDR1 SEHNR and CDR2 FQNEAQ (reference sequence). The V gene end was trimmed by 11 bases and the J gene end by 3 bases; junction bases not matched to a gene: 14. The sample comprised PBMCs or a T cell subset sorted from them (not recorded which). This TCR was recovered from a young man who had mild COVID-19 (a few samples of this study predate the infection). Cell type and time point are not known. The chain combines TRBV7-9 with TRBJ2-4, with TRBD1 matching 12 bases. The CDR3 reads CAVDYRDRGLVKNIQYF. CDR3 nucleotide sequence: TGTGCCGTTGACTACCGGGACAGGGGGCTCGTCAAAAACATTCAGTACTTC.